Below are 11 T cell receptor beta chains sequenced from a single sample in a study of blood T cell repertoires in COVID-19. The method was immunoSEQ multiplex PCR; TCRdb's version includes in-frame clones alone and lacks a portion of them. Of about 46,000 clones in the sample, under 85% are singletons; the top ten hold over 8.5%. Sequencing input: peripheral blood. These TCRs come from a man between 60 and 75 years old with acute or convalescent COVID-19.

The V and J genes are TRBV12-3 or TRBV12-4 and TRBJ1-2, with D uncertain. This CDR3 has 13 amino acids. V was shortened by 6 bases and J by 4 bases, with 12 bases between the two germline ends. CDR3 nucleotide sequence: TGTGCCAGCAGATCCGCGGCTGCCTATGGCTACACCTTC. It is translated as CASRSAAAYGYTF.

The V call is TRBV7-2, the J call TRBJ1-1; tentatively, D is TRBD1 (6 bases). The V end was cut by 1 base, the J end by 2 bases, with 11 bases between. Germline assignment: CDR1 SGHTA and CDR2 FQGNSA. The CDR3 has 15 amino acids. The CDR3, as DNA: TGTGCCAGCAGCTTAGAGGCAGGGGTAAACACTGAAGCTTTCTTT. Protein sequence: CASSLEAGVNTEAFF.

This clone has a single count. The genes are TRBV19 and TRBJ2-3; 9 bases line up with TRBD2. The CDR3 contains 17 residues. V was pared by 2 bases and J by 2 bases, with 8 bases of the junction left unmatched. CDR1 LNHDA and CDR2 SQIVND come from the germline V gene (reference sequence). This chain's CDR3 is CASSITSGGRNTDTQYF. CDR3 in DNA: TGTGCCAGTAGTATAACAAGCGGGGGGAGGAACACAGATACGCAGTATTTT. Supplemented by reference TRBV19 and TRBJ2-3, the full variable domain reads DGGITQSPKYLFRKEGQNVTLSCEQNLNHDAMYWYRQDPGQGLRLIYYSQIVNDFQKGDIAEGYSVSREKKESFPLTVTSAQKNPTAFYLCASSITSGGRNTDTQYFGPGTRLTVL.

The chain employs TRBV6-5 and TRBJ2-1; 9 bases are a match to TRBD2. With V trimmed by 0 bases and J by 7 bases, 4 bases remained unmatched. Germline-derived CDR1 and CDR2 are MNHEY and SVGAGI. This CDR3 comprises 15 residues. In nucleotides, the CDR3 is TGTGCCAGCAGTTACTCGTCTAGCGGGGTTAATGAGCAGTTCTTC. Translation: CASSYSSSGVNEQFF.

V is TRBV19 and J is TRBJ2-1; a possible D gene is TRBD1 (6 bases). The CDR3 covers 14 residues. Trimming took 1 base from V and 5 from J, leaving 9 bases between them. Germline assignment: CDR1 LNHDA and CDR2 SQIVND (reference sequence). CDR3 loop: CASSIGGRNNEQFF. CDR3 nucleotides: TGTGCCAGTAGTATAGGGGGGCGTAACAATGAGCAGTTCTTC.

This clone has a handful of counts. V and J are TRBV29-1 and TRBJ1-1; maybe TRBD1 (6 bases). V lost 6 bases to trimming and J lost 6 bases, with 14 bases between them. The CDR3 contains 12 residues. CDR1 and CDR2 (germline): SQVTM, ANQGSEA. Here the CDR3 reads CSVVLPGAEAFF. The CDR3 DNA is TGCAGCGTGGTTCTGCCAGGGGCTGAAGCTTTCTTT.

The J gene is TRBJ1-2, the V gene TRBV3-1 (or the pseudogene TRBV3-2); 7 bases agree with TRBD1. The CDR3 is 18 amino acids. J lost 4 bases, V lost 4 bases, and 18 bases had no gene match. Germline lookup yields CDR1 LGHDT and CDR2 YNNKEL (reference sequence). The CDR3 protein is CASSPLRGQDISSYGYTF. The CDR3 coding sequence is TGTGCCAGCAGCCCCTTAAGAGGACAGGACATCTCTAGCTATGGCTACACCTTC.

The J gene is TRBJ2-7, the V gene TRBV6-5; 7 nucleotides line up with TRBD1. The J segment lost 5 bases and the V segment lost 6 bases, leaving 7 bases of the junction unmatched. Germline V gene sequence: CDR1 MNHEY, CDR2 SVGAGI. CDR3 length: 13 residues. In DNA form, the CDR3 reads TGTGCCAGCAGGCTTACAGGGGCGGACGAGCAGTACTTC. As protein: CASRLTGADEQYF.

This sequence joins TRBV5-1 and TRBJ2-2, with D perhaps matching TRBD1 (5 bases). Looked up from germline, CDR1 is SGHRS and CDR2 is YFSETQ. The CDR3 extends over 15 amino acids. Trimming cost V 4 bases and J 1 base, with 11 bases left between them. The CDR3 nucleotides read TGCGCCAGCAGCGTCAGGGAAGTGAACACCGGGGAGCTGTTTTTT. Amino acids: CASSVREVNTGELFF.

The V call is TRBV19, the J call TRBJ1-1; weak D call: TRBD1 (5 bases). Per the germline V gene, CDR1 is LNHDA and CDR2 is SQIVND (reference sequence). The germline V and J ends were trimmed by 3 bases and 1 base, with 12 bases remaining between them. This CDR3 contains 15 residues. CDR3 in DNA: TGTGCCAGTAGTATGCGCAGGGCGGAGAACACTGAAGCTTTCTTT. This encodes CASSMRRAENTEAFF.

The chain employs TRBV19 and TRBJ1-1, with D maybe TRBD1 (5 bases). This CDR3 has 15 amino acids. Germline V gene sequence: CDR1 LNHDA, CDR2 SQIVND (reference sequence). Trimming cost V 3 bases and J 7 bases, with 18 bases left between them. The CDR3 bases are TGTGCCAGTAGTATCAGGGTGGGGATTCTTGGTGAAGCTTTCTTT. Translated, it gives CASSIRVGILGEAFF.